These 29 T cell receptor beta chains came from one sample sequenced in a study of T cells in localized non-small cell lung cancer. This table comes from immunoSEQ multiplex PCR, and its TCRdb copy is limited to in-frame clones, with some not included. The sample consists of about 1,300 clones, around a quarter of them appearing once. The sequences come from normal lung tissue next to the tumor, collected before any cancer treatment. The receptor source for this set is a woman between 35 and 75 years old with stage I squamous cell lung carcinoma.

This sequence joins TRBV28 and TRBJ1-1; 8 nucleotides align to TRBD1. J lost 5 bases, V lost 6 bases, and 11 bases had no gene match. Germline values: CDR1 MDHEN, CDR2 SYDVKM. This CDR3 is 15 amino acids long. In DNA, the CDR3 is TGTGCCAGCAGGCGTTACAGGGGGGAGAGGACTGAAGCTTTCTTT. This encodes CASRRYRGERTEAFF.

The chain employs TRBV15 and TRBJ2-5, with unresolved D. The V end was cut by 1 base, the J end by 1 base, with 16 bases between. CDR3 length: 17 amino acids. Germline V lookup: CDR1 LNHNV, CDR2 YYDKDF (reference sequence). The CDR3 loop is CATSRGPNSVSQETQYF. Written as DNA, the CDR3 is TGTGCCACCAGCAGAGGCCCAAATAGTGTTTCCCAAGAGACCCAGTACTTC.

By share, this clone ranks as medium-sized (0.01 to 0.1%). CDR3 coding DNA: TGTGCCAGCACTAAGCGGGGGCTGGATGGCTACACCTTC. This translates into CASTKRGLDGYTF. The chain combines TRBV6-8 with TRBJ1-2, with D possibly matching TRBD1 (6 bases). Germline loops: CDR1 MNHGY, CDR2 SAAAGT. Between the trimmed V and J ends, which lost 7 bases and 6 bases, there was a span of 15 bases. The CDR3 consists of 13 residues.

This clone was seen a handful of times. This rearrangement joins TRBV11-3 to TRBJ2-3, with TRBD2 matching over 7 bases. The CDR3 is 14 residues long. Germline trimming cut 2 bases from V and 1 base from J; bases unmatched to any gene: 0. Looked up from germline, CDR1 is SGHNT and CDR2 is YENEEA. The CDR3 DNA reads TGTGCCAGCAGCTTAAGCGGGGGCACAGATACGCAGTATTTT. This encodes CASSLSGGTDTQYF.

The CDR3 here is CSGRLAGVNEQFF. The CDR3 nucleotides read TGCAGCGGGCGGCTAGCGGGAGTCAATGAGCAGTTCTTC. V and J are TRBV29-1 and TRBJ2-1; 10 nucleotides agree with TRBD2. CDR1 is SQVTM, CDR2 ANQGSEA, per germline. Trimming took 7 bases from V and 6 from J; bases not matched to a gene: 6. The CDR3 is 13 residues long.

The J gene is TRBJ2-7, the V gene TRBV10-2, with D perhaps matching TRBD2 (6 bases). Germline V gene lookup returns CDR1 WSHSY and CDR2 SAAADI. V was shortened by 6 bases and J by 4 bases, with 19 bases between the two germline ends. CDR3 size: 15 residues. This CDR3 is CASSTGSTPTYEQYF. The DNA for the CDR3 is TGCGCCAGCAGCACCGGGAGCACGCCAACTTACGAGCAGTACTTC.

This clone was seen a handful of times. The chain joins TRBV29-1 to TRBJ1-1, with a weak D call TRBD1 (6 bases). The length of the CDR3 is 13 residues. Germline values: CDR1 SQVTM, CDR2 ANQGSEA. The ends were cut back, 2 bases at V and 4 bases at J, with 11 bases in the middle. The CDR3 here is CSVESPTGTEAFF. CDR3 bases: TGCAGCGTTGAATCCCCGACAGGCACTGAAGCTTTCTTT. Together with reference TRBV29-1 and TRBJ1-1, the CDR3 gives the full variable domain: SAVISQKPSRDICQRGTSLTIQCQVDSQVTMMFWYRQQPGQSLTLIATANQGSEATYESGFVIDKFPISRPNLTFSTLTVSNMSPEDSSIYLCSVESPTGTEAFFGQGTRLTVV.

The V call is TRBV19, the J call TRBJ1-5; TRBD1 agrees at 8 bases. The CDR3 sequence is 17 residues long. The germline V gene has CDR1 LNHDA and CDR2 SQIVND (reference sequence). Trimming cost V 2 bases and J 3 bases; bases outside gene matches: 9. The CDR3 coding sequence is TGTGCCAGTAGTATAATGCCAGGACAGGGTGTCAATCAGCCCCAGCATTTT. Amino acids: CASSIMPGQGVNQPQHF.

In this sample, this clone turned up a few times. This chain joins TRBV11-3 and TRBJ1-6; 8 bases map to TRBD1. The V and J ends lost 3 bases and 7 bases, in that order; junction bases with no gene match: 17. Per the germline V gene, CDR1 is SGHNT and CDR2 is YENEEA. CDR3 size: 19 residues. For the CDR3, the DNA is TGTGCCAGCAGCTTTGGCGGACAGGGATCGGCGAGGCTAAATTCACCCCTCCACTTT. This sequence encodes CASSFGGQGSARLNSPLHF.

This clone was seen only a few times. The rearrangement uses TRBV11-3 and TRBJ1-5; a possible D gene is TRBD1 (6 bases). The CDR3 totals 15 residues. The V gene lost 2 bases and the J gene lost 3 bases, with 11 bases spanning the gap. The germline V gene encodes CDR1 SGHNT and CDR2 YENEEA. CDR3 residues: CASSLSRGPNQPQHF. The CDR3 coding sequence is TGTGCCAGCAGCTTATCCAGGGGCCCCAATCAGCCCCAGCATTTT. The full variable domain, rest sourced from reference TRBV11-3 and TRBJ1-5, is EAGVVQSPRYKIIEKKQPVAFWCNPISGHNTLYWYLQNLGQGPELLIRYENEEAVDDSQLPKDRFSAERLKGVDSTLKIQPAELGDSAVYLCASSLSRGPNQPQHFGDGTRLSIL.

This clone rates as medium-sized. This chain joins TRBV11-3 and TRBJ1-1; D not certain. Germline V gives CDR1 SGHNT, CDR2 YENEEA. CDR3 length: 16 amino acids. V shed 0 bases and J shed 0 bases, with 11 bases lying between them. CDR3 loop: CASSLETSFMNTEAFF. CDR3 coding DNA: TGTGCCAGCAGCTTAGAAACCAGTTTCATGAACACTGAAGCTTTCTTT.

The rearrangement links TRBV10-2 to TRBJ1-5; maybe TRBD1 (6 bases). The CDR3 totals 13 residues. V dropped 4 bases and J dropped 3 bases, with 7 bases sitting between them. CDR1 WSHSY and CDR2 SAAADI come from the germline V gene. The CDR3 is CASSGTDNQPQHF. The CDR3 bases are TGCGCCAGCAGTGGGACAGACAATCAGCCCCAGCATTTT.

This clone has just a few counts. This rearrangement joins TRBV19 to TRBJ2-1, with D maybe TRBD1 (5 bases). This CDR3 has 13 amino acids. CDR1 LNHDA and CDR2 SQIVND come from the germline V gene (reference sequence). Trimming pared 4 bases from V and 10 bases from J, leaving 14 bases between. CDR3 coding DNA: TGTGCCAGTAGTAGCAATCCAGGGCGAGAGCAGTTCTTC. Residues: CASSSNPGREQFF.

This chain connects TRBV9 to TRBJ1-6; D is uncertain. This CDR3 spans 14 amino acids. Trimming pared 3 bases from V and 7 bases from J, leaving 11 bases between. Germline V gene sequence: CDR1 SGDLS, CDR2 YYNGEE. The CDR3 bases are TGTGCCAGCAGCGCGAAGGTGGGGAATTCACCCCTCCACTTT. As protein: CASSAKVGNSPLHF.

Here the CDR3 DNA reads TGTGCCATCAGTGAGCCCGGGGCCAACGTCCTGACTTTC. Amino acids: CAISEPGANVLTF. The chain is built from TRBV10-3 and TRBJ2-6; D is unresolved. CDR1 and CDR2 (germline): ENHRY, SYGVKD. The CDR3 is made up of 13 amino acids. V lost 2 bases and J lost 4, with 3 bases in between.

There are a few counts of this clone. The chain employs TRBV6-8 and TRBJ2-6, with D uncertain. V was trimmed by 6 bases and J by 0 bases, leaving 9 bases between them. Looked up from germline, CDR1 is MNHGY and CDR2 is SAAAGT. The CDR3 runs to 15 residues. The CDR3 region has the DNA TGTGCCAGCAGGGTACTGTACTCTGGGGCCAACGTCCTGACTTTC. Its protein product is CASRVLYSGANVLTF.

The gene calls are TRBV9 and TRBJ2-5; maybe TRBD2 (6 bases). Germline V gives CDR1 SGDLS, CDR2 YYNGEE. The CDR3 sequence is 17 residues long. Trimming took 0 bases from V and 5 from J, leaving 20 bases between them. This chain's CDR3 is CASSVGREATGWETQYF. The CDR3 DNA sequence: TGTGCCAGCAGCGTAGGCAGGGAGGCCACGGGGTGGGAGACCCAGTACTTC.

By its share, this clone is medium-sized. The chain links TRBV11-3 to TRBJ1-2; D uncertain. The CDR3 contains 14 residues. Germline lookup yields CDR1 SGHNT and CDR2 YENEEA. Trimming removed 3 bases from V and 3 bases from J, with 11 bases in between. The CDR3 region has the DNA TGTGCCAGCAGCTTGGATCGGGTAGACTATGGCTACACCTTC. It translates to CASSLDRVDYGYTF.

V gene TRBV10-2 combines with J gene TRBJ1-5, with unresolved D. This CDR3 is built from 13 residues. The V gene lost 4 bases and the J gene lost 4 bases, with 8 bases spanning the gap. The germline gives CDR1 WSHSY, CDR2 SAAADI. CDR3 sequence: CASSATDNQPQHF. The DNA of the CDR3 is TGCGCCAGCAGTGCAACAGATAATCAGCCCCAGCATTTT.

This clone has more than one count but fewer than ten. The rearrangement joins TRBV11-3 to TRBJ1-5; D uncertain. This CDR3 has 17 residues. The V and J ends lost 1 base and 0 bases respectively, with 13 bases between them. The V gene's germline CDR1 is SGHNT and CDR2 YENEEA. The CDR3: CASSLGGGVDSNQPQHF. The CDR3, as DNA: TGTGCCAGCAGCTTAGGAGGCGGGGTAGATAGCAATCAGCCCCAGCATTTT.

This clone is labeled as large. The chain employs TRBV6-8 and TRBJ2-2; TRBD1 is a possible D gene (5 bases). Germline values: CDR1 MNHGY, CDR2 SAAAGT. The V end was cut by 10 bases, the J end by 5 bases, with 14 bases between. The CDR3 extends over 13 amino acids. In DNA, the CDR3 is TGTGCCAACGGACAACCTAGTACCGGGGAGCTGTTTTTT. Amino acids: CANGQPSTGELFF.

Only a few counts were recorded for this clone. The chain carries TRBV11-3 and TRBJ2-1; TRBD2 might be the D (7 bases). This CDR3 has 17 residues. V was trimmed by 5 bases and J by 2 bases, leaving 19 bases between them. Per the germline V gene, CDR1 is SGHNT and CDR2 is YENEEA. The CDR3 nucleotides are TGTGCCAGCAGCCCATTCAACTGGGGGGGCGCCTACAATGAGCAGTTCTTC. It translates to CASSPFNWGGAYNEQFF.

The table lists this clone with a few counts. The genes are TRBV6-8 and TRBJ2-3, with 9 bases lining up with TRBD2. The germline CDR1 and CDR2 sequences are MNHGY and SAAAGT. J gave up 6 bases and V 10 bases, and 5 bases lay outside the gene matches. CDR3 length equals 12 residues. The CDR3 coding sequence is TGTGCCATCGGGAGCGGGAGGGATACGCAGTATTTT. Protein sequence: CAIGSGRDTQYF.

By sample fraction, this clone is large. V and J are TRBV11-3 and TRBJ2-7; possibly TRBD1 for D (6 bases). V lost 3 bases and J 2 bases, leaving 11 bases between the germline ends. This CDR3 comprises 14 residues. The germline V gene encodes CDR1 SGHNT and CDR2 YENEEA. CDR3 region: CASSLDRGPYEQYF. The CDR3 region has the DNA TGTGCCAGCAGCTTGGACAGAGGTCCCTACGAGCAGTACTTC.

V usage is TRBV4-1 and J usage is TRBJ1-1, with D unclear. Trimming took off 0 bases at V and 1 base at J, with 9 bases between the two ends. The CDR3 is made up of 15 amino acids. Looked up from germline, CDR1 is MGHRA and CDR2 is YSYEKL. In DNA, the CDR3 is TGCGCCAGCAGCCAAGAGGTGGTGGAGAACACTGAAGCTTTCTTT. It encodes CASSQEVVENTEAFF.

Judged by abundance, this clone is medium-sized. The chain is built from TRBV4-1 and TRBJ2-2; no definite D call. This CDR3 is 15 amino acids long. Germline V gene sequence: CDR1 MGHRA, CDR2 YSYEKL. The V end was cut by 7 bases, the J end by 2 bases, with 14 bases between. The DNA for the CDR3 is TGCGCCAGCATACCAAGCTTCCTAAACACCGGGGAGCTGTTTTTT. Translating gives CASIPSFLNTGELFF.

CDR3 sequence (DNA): TGCGCCAGCAGCCCCGAACTGCTAGATGTGGATGAGCAGTTCTTC. This translates into CASSPELLDVDEQFF. This sequence joins TRBV5-1 and TRBJ2-1; D remains unclear. CDR1 and CDR2 (germline): SGHRS, YFSETQ. CDR3 length equals 15 residues. V was shortened by 4 bases and J by 8 bases, with 19 bases between the two germline ends.

The chain combines TRBV9 with TRBJ2-1, with TRBD2 matching over 14 bases. The V and J ends lost 3 bases and 7 bases, in that order; junction bases with no gene match: 9. The germline CDR1 and CDR2 sequences are SGDLS and YYNGEE. The CDR3 is 17 amino acids. The chain's CDR3 is CASSAFPGLAGVNEQFF. CDR3 nucleotides: TGTGCCAGCAGCGCCTTCCCGGGACTAGCGGGAGTTAATGAGCAGTTCTTC. Using reference TRBV9 and TRBJ2-1 for the parts outside the CDR3, the full variable domain is DSGVTQTPKHLITATGQRVTLRCSPRSGDLSVYWYQQSLDQGLQFLIQYYNGEERAKGNILERFSAQQFPDLHSELNLSSLELGDSALYFCASSAFPGLAGVNEQFFGPGTRLTVL.

This clone is labeled as medium-sized. This chain connects TRBV11-3 to TRBJ2-1; 13 bases map to TRBD2. Germline CDR1 reads SGHNT; CDR2 reads YENEEA. V lost 5 bases to trimming and J lost 6 bases; unmatched junction nucleotides: 13. The length of the CDR3 is 18 residues. CDR3 bases: TGTGCCAGCAGCCCCCTCACTAGCGGGAGGGCCTTAGGCAATGAGCAGTTCTTC. Translated: CASSPLTSGRALGNEQFF.